One T cell receptor beta chain is described in this entry. These data originate in a study of blood T cell repertoires in COVID-19. Study in general: The origin of the acute and convalescent COVID-19 samples was the United States, Italy and Spain. In each case, the material was cDNA or gDNA derived from T cells, B-cell-depleted T cells, or PBMCs.

Produced via immunoSEQ multiplex PCR; TCRdb's table is partial and in-frame only. The data contain over 40,000 clones, nearly 85% of them seen just once; the ten biggest clones take up over 15%. There are 15 residues in the CDR3. Trimming removed 6 bases from V and 2 bases from J, with 13 bases in between. The germline gives CDR1 KGHDR, CDR2 SFDVKD. The material sequenced was peripheral blood. This TCR derives from a man in his forties or fifties with acute or convalescent COVID-19. The V and J genes are TRBV24-1 and TRBJ1-3; TRBD1 is a possible D gene (5 bases). The CDR3 nucleotides read TGTGCCACCAGTCCCCCTCGGGGGACTGGAAACACCATATATTTT. It is translated as CATSPPRGTGNTIYF.